This paragraph covers one T cell receptor (beta chain) sequence. This entry belongs to a study of blood T cell repertoires in COVID-19. Sequencing used immunoSEQ multiplex PCR; TCRdb keeps in-frame clones, though not all of them. Among fewer than 350,000 clones listed, approximately 86% were seen once. Germline V lookup: CDR1 SGHNT, CDR2 YENEEA. The CDR3 loop spans 14 amino acids. V was clipped by 1 base and J by 8 bases; unmatched bases: 4. Sequenced sample: peripheral blood. The rearrangement links TRBV11-3 to TRBJ2-4, with TRBD1 matching over 8 bases. The receptor comes from a woman in her 70s with COVID-19, enrolled during active disease. For the CDR3, the DNA is TGTGCCAGCAGCTTAGGAGGACAGGGCCACATTCAGTACTTC. This translates into CASSLGGQGHIQYF.